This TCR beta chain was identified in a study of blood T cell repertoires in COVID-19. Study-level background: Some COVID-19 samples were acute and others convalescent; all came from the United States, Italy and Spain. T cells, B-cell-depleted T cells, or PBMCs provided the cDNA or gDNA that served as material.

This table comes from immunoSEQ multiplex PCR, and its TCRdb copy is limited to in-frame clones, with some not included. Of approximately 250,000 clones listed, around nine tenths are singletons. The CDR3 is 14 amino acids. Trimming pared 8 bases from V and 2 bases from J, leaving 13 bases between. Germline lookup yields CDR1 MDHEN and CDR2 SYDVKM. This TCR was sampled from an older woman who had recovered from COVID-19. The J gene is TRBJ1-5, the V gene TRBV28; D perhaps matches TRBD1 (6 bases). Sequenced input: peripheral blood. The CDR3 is CASFLQGGNQPQHF. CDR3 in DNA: TGTGCCAGCTTCCTACAGGGAGGCAATCAGCCCCAGCATTTT. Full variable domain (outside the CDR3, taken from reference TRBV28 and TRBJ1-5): DVKVTQSSRYLVKRTGEKVFLECVQDMDHENMFWYRQDPGLGLRLIYFSYDVKMKEKGDIPEGYSVSREKKERFSLILESASTNQTSMYLCASFLQGGNQPQHFGDGTRLSIL.